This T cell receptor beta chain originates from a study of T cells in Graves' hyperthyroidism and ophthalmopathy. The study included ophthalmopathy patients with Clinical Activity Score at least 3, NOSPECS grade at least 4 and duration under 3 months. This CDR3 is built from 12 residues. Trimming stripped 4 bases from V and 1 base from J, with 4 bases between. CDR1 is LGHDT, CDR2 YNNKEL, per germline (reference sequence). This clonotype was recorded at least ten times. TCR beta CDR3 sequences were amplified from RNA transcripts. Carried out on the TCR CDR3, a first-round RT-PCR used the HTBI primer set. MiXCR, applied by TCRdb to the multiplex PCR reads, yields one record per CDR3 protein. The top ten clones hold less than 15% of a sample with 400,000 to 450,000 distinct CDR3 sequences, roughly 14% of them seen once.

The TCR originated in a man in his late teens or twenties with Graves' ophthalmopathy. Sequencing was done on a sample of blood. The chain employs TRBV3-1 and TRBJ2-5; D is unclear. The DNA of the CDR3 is TGTGCCAGCAGCCGAGTCCAAGAGACCCAGTACTTC. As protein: CASSRVQETQYF.